The 3 T cell receptor beta chains presented below share a single source sample, sequenced in a study of blood T cells in healthy people across ages. The authors ran a second PCR of roughly 6 to 12 cycles using a sample-barcoded 5' primer and a J-beta primer mix. One entry per CDR3 protein results from TCRdb running MiXCR on the 5' RACE reads. The table lists around 820,000 distinct CDR3 sequences, roughly 25% of them singletons. This same sample was also part of a study on T cells of mothers and their children.

Input material: blood. The receptors were sampled from a boy under 18 in good health.

This rearrangement joins TRBV4-2 to TRBJ1-2; 10 positions match TRBD1. The CDR3 runs to 14 residues. The ends lost 1 base at V and 7 bases at J; junction bases unmatched: 3. Per the germline V gene, CDR1 is LGHNA and CDR2 is YNFKEQ. DNA for the CDR3: TGTGCCAGCAGCCAAGTGGGACAGGGGTCTGGCTACACCTTC. This encodes CASSQVGQGSGYTF.

This chain links TRBV18 with TRBJ1-1; a weak D match, TRBD1 (6 bases). This CDR3 has 16 amino acids. Trimming took 0 bases from V and 2 from J, leaving 13 bases between them. The germline V gene has CDR1 KGHSH and CDR2 LQKENI. CDR3 sequence: CASSPPNGGDNTEAFF. CDR3 sequence (DNA): TGTGCCAGCTCACCACCGAATGGGGGCGACAACACTGAAGCTTTCTTT.

This chain links TRBV28 with TRBJ1-5; possibly TRBD1 for D (6 bases). V was trimmed by 3 bases and J by 6 bases, leaving 15 bases between them. Per the germline V gene, CDR1 is MDHEN and CDR2 is SYDVKM. The CDR3 length is 15 residues. The CDR3 DNA sequence: TGTGCCAGCAGTTTGTTTCGACAGGTCCGTCAGCCCCAGCATTTT. It specifies CASSLFRQVRQPQHF. The full variable domain, in which reference TRBV28 and TRBJ1-5 provide the parts outside the CDR3, is DVKVTQSSRYLVKRTGEKVFLECVQDMDHENMFWYRQDPGLGLRLIYFSYDVKMKEKGDIPEGYSVSREKKERFSLILESASTNQTSMYLCASSLFRQVRQPQHFGDGTRLSIL.